This T cell receptor beta chain was obtained from a study of identical twins. This clonotype was detected only a few times. TCRdb fed the 5' RACE reads into MiXCR, producing one record per CDR3 protein. The data show 450,000 or so distinct CDR3 sequences, with 20% to 25% seen just once and 2.9% held by the top ten. Trimming pared 3 bases from V and 0 bases from J, leaving 14 bases between. CDR3 length: 15 residues. CDR1 and CDR2 from the germline V gene are DFQATT and SNEGSKA (reference sequence). These records were also assigned to another study, of T cells expressing NK-cell markers. From that study: The TCR beta repertoires originated in sorted CD3+CD56+NKG2C+, CD3+CD56+NKG2C- and CD3+CD56-NKG2C+ T cells.

This clonotype originated in a young woman in good health. V and J are TRBV20-1 and TRBJ1-2; D might be TRBD1 (6 bases). Specimen: CD4+ T cells sorted from blood. The CDR3 DNA reads TGCAGTGCTAGGGGGGGCGAGTTGGCTAACTATGGCTACACCTTC. Its protein is CSARGGELANYGYTF.